This entry features one T cell receptor beta chain sequence. This record comes from a study of shared clonotypes between healthy human individuals. Produced via immunoSEQ multiplex PCR; TCRdb's table is partial and in-frame only. The table includes about 1.4 million clones, around 97% detected once. Sequenced: naive CD4+ T cells sorted from blood. Specified subset: CD45RA+ positively selected. This clonotype originated in a man younger than 45 in good health.

CDR3 coding DNA: TGTGCCAGCACTCCTTTTGGGGACCATAGCGGGAGGGCCTTTAGTGAGCAGTTCTTC. Residues: CASTPFGDHSGRAFSEQFF. The chain combines TRBV28 with TRBJ2-1, with 11 bases that match TRBD2. The CDR3 is made up of 19 amino acids. Germline CDR1 MDHEN, CDR2 SYDVKM. V gave up 7 bases and J gave up 9 bases; unmatched junction bases: 23. The full variable domain, with the rest looked up from reference TRBV28 and TRBJ2-1, is DVKVTQSSRYLVKRTGEKVFLECVQDMDHENMFWYRQDPGLGLRLIYFSYDVKMKEKGDIPEGYSVSREKKERFSLILESASTNQTSMYLCASTPFGDHSGRAFSEQFFGPGTRLTVL.